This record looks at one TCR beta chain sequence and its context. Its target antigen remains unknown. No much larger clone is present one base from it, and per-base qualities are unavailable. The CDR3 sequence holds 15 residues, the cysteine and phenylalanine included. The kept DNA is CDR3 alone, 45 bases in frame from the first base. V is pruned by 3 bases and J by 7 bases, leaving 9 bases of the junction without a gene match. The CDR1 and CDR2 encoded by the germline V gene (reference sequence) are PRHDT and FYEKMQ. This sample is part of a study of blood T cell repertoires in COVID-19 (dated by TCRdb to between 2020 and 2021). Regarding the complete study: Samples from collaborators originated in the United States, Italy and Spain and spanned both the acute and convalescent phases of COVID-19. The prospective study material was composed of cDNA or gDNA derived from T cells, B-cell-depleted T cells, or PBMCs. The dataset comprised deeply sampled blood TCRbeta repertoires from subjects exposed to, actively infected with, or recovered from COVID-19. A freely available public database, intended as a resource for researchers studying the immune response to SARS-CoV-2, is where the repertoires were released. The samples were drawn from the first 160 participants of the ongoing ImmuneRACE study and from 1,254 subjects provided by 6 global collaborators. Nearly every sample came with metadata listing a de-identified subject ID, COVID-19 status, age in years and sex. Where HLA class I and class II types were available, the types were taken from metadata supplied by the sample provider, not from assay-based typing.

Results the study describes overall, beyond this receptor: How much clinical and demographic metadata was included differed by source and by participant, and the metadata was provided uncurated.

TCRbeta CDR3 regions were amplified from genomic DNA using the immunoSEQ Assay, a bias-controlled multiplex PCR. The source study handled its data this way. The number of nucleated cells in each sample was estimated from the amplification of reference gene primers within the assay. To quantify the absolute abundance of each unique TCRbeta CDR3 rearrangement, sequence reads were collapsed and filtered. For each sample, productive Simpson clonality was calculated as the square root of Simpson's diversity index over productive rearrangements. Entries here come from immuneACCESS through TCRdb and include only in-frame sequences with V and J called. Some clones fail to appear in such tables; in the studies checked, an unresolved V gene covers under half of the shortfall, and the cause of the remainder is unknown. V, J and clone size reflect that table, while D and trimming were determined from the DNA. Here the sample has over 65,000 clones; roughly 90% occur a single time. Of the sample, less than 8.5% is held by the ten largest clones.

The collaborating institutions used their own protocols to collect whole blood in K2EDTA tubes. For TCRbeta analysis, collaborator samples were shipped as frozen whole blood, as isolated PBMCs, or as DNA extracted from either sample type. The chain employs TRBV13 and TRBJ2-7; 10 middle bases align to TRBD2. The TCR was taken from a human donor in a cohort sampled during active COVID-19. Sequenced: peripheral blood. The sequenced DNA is TGTGCCAGCAGCTTCGGCGGGCTAGCGGGGGAAGAGCAGTACTTC. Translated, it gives CASSFGGLAGEEQYF.